The 16 T cell receptor beta chains presented below share a single source sample, sequenced in a study of T cells after yellow fever vaccination. One entry per CDR3 protein results from TCRdb running MiXCR on the 5' RACE reads. The sample has 180,000 or so distinct CDR3 sequences, 9.5% to 11% seen once. The input for sequencing was CD8+ T cells sorted from PBMCs, taken 15 days after the yellow fever booster vaccination. These receptors came from a man between 18 and 35 years old who received the YFV17D yellow fever vaccine.

This clonotype was observed a few times. This chain uses TRBV4-1 with TRBJ2-7; unclear D gene. The germline V gene has CDR1 MGHRA and CDR2 YSYEKL. The CDR3 has 15 amino acids. V gave up 1 base and J gave up 0 bases, with 10 bases separating them. This CDR3 is CASSQARGSSYEQYV. CDR3 DNA: TGCGCCAGCAGCCAAGCCCGCGGCAGCTCCTACGAGCAGTACGTC.

This clonotype was counted only a few times. The chain couples TRBV12-3 or TRBV12-4 to TRBJ2-1; D perhaps matches TRBD1 (6 bases). CDR3 length: 13 residues. The V and J ends lost 4 bases and 8 bases respectively, with 12 bases between them. As DNA, the CDR3 is TGTGCCAGCAGTTACCCAGGGGACCATGAGCAGTTCTTC. This sequence encodes CASSYPGDHEQFF.

The CDR3, as DNA: TGTGCCAGCAGGTTACTAGCGGGGGGGTACAATGAGCAGTTCTTC. This encodes CASRLLAGGYNEQFF. The chain has TRBV2 and TRBJ2-1; the match to TRBD2 covers 13 bases. The CDR3 totals 15 residues. The V gene end was trimmed by 6 bases and the J gene end by 4 bases; junction bases not matched to a gene: 3. Germline lookup yields CDR1 SNHLY and CDR2 FYNNEI.

This clonotype was counted between two and nine times. The chain joins TRBV5-1 to TRBJ2-1; D is perhaps TRBD2 (6 bases). CDR1 and CDR2 from the germline V gene are SGHRS and YFSETQ. V was shortened by 0 bases and J by 0 bases, with 10 bases between the two germline ends. This CDR3 spans 16 amino acids. CDR3 sequence (DNA): TGCGCCAGCAGCTTGGCTTCCGGGAGCTCCTACAATGAGCAGTTCTTC. It translates to CASSLASGSSYNEQFF.

The chain has TRBV12-3 or TRBV12-4 and TRBJ2-1; D is perhaps TRBD1 or TRBD2 (5 bases each). This CDR3 is built from 14 residues. V lost 10 bases, J lost 1 base, and 14 bases lay in between. CDR3: CATQEEGSYNEQFF. DNA of the CDR3: TGTGCCACCCAAGAAGAGGGGTCCTACAATGAGCAGTTCTTC.

The CDR3 sequence is CAWSVPETALGGYTF. CDR3 bases: TGTGCCTGGAGTGTACCGGAGACCGCTTTGGGTGGCTACACCTTC. V gene TRBV30 combines with J gene TRBJ1-2; no clear D gene. The CDR3 is 15 amino acids. Trimming pared 0 bases from V and 7 bases from J, leaving 18 bases between. Germline assignment: CDR1 GTSNPN and CDR2 SVGIG (reference sequence).

The genes are TRBV6-5 and TRBJ2-5; TRBD1 matches 7 bases. Germline trimming cut 5 bases from V and 5 bases from J; bases unmatched to any gene: 8. The CDR3 extends over 14 amino acids. Germline V gene lookup returns CDR1 MNHEY and CDR2 SVGAGI. DNA for the CDR3: TGTGCCAGCAGTCGGGCAGGGGGTTTGGAGACCCAGTACTTC. Translating gives CASSRAGGLETQYF.

There are a few counts of this clonotype. The V call is TRBV5-6, the J call TRBJ2-2; D is undetermined. The CDR3 sequence is 14 residues long. V was pared by 0 bases and J by 3 bases, with 6 bases between. Germline V lookup: CDR1 SGHDT, CDR2 YYEEEE. CDR3: CASSLEGYTGELFF. In nucleotides, the CDR3 is TGTGCCAGCAGCTTGGAAGGGTACACCGGGGAGCTGTTTTTT.

There are a few counts of this clonotype. This chain uses TRBV25-1 with TRBJ1-6; D unresolved. Germline CDR1 is MGHDK and CDR2 is SYGVNS. The CDR3 extends over 15 amino acids. The V end lost 4 bases, the J end lost 9 bases, and 16 bases lay between the germline ends. The CDR3 nucleotides read TGTGCCAGCAGTGGGCCCCGTGGCACGACTTCACCCCTCCACTTT. Protein sequence: CASSGPRGTTSPLHF.

The rearrangement links TRBV7-3 to TRBJ2-5, with 9 nucleotides matching TRBD1. Per germline, CDR1 SGHTA and CDR2 FQGTGA. The CDR3 consists of 16 residues. V shed 2 bases and J 1 base; nucleotides not matched to a gene: 5. CDR3 amino acids: CASSLGGDRAQETQYF. The CDR3 DNA is TGTGCCAGCAGCTTAGGTGGGGACAGGGCCCAAGAGACCCAGTACTTC.

This clonotype came up a few times. The rearrangement joins TRBV29-1 to TRBJ2-7; D unclear. Trimming removed 3 bases at V and 1 base at J, with 10 bases between. The CDR3 spans 13 residues. In germline, CDR1 is SQVTM, CDR2 ANQGSEA. DNA for the CDR3: TGCAGCGTTGAGGTGGGCAGTTCCTACGAGCAGTACTTC. Residues: CSVEVGSSYEQYF.

This clonotype was seen a handful of times. The chain joins TRBV4-3 to TRBJ2-2, with unresolved D. The CDR3 covers 12 residues. The V end lost 5 bases, the J end lost 7 bases, and 8 bases lay between the germline ends. The V gene's germline CDR1 is LGHNA and CDR2 YSLEER. CDR3 in amino acids: CASSIYDGELFF. The CDR3 coding sequence is TGCGCCAGCAGCATTTATGACGGGGAGCTGTTTTTT.

V is TRBV11-2 and J is TRBJ2-5; D is unclear. Trimming stripped 2 bases from V and 1 base from J, with 11 bases between. Germline V CDR1 and CDR2: SGHAT, FQNNGV. The CDR3 loop spans 15 amino acids. The CDR3 nucleotides read TGTGCCAGCAGCTTATCCGGTCGCGGCCAAGAGACCCAGTACTTC. Residues: CASSLSGRGQETQYF.

This sequence joins TRBV29-1 and TRBJ1-1, with TRBD1 matching over 8 bases. V shed 0 bases and J 1 base; nucleotides not matched to a gene: 1. This CDR3 is 14 amino acids long. The germline V gene encodes CDR1 SQVTM and CDR2 ANQGSEA. CDR3 in amino acids: CSVEEDRANTEAFF. The CDR3 DNA reads as TGCAGCGTTGAAGAGGACAGGGCGAACACTGAAGCTTTCTTT.

The gene calls are TRBV27 and TRBJ2-7; maybe TRBD2 (6 bases). CDR1 and CDR2 from the germline V gene are MNHEY and SMNVEV (reference sequence). The CDR3 is 15 residues long. Trimming left V 0 bases short and J 6 bases short, with 15 bases between. CDR3 nucleotide sequence: TGTGCCAGCAGTTTATCGGGACTCACAGGTTCCGAGCAGTACGTC. It yields the protein CASSLSGLTGSEQYV.

In its sample, this clonotype was seen a few times. The genes are TRBV5-4 and TRBJ2-7, with 9 bases matching TRBD2. Germline values: CDR1 SGHNT, CDR2 YYREEE (reference sequence). CDR3 length: 14 amino acids. The ends lost 1 base at V and 6 bases at J; junction bases unmatched: 5. The CDR3: CASSLSLAGLEQYF. Here the CDR3 DNA reads TGTGCCAGCAGCTTGTCTCTAGCGGGGCTCGAGCAGTACTTC.